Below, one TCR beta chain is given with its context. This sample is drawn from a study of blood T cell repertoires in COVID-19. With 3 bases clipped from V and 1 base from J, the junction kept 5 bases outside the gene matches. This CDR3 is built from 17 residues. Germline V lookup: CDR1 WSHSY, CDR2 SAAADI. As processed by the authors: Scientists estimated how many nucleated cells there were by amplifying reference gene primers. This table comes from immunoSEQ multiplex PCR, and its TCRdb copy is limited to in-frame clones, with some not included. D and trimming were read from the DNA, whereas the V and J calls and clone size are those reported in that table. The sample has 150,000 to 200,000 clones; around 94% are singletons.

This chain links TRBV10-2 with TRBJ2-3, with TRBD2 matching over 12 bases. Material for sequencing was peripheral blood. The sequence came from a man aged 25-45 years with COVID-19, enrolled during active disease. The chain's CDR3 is CASSDSSGGGGTDTQYF. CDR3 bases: TGCGCCAGCAGTGACTCTAGCGGGGGGGGTGGCACAGATACGCAGTATTTT.